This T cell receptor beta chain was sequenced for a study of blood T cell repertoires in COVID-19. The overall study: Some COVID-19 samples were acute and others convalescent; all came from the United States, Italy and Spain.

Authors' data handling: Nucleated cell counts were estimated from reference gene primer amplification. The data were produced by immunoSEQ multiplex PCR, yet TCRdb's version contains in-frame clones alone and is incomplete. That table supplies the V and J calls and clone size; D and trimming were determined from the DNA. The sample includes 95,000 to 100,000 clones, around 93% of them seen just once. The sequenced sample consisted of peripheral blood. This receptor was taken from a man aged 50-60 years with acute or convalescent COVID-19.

This CDR3 is CASQGRLYEQYF. The CDR3 nucleotides are TGTGCCAGCCAGGGCAGACTCTACGAGCAGTACTTC. V is TRBV2 and J is TRBJ2-7; a weak D match, TRBD1 (5 bases). V gave up 8 bases and J gave up 3 bases, with 11 bases separating them. This CDR3 region has 12 residues. CDR1 is SNHLY and CDR2 is FYNNEI in the germline V gene.